This T cell receptor beta chain was recorded in a study of beta chain features in type 1 diabetes. Study-wide points: In all four CD4+ subsets, TCRB CDR3 length was significantly, moderately reduced in type 1 diabetes. Naive, central memory and Treg TCRB repertoires appeared more alike in patients than in healthy donors. More deletions and fewer insertions at VDJ junctions were seen in type 1 diabetes patients.

Germline V gives CDR1 SEHNR, CDR2 FQNEAQ (reference sequence). The CDR3 extends over 11 amino acids. V was clipped by 9 bases and J by 3 bases; unmatched bases: 1. Isolated RNA was reverse transcribed in full, so expressed TCRB transcripts were sequenced. Profiled with immunoSEQ multiplex PCR; TCRdb holds only in-frame clones, not every one. The sample yields 600,000 to 700,000 clones, 12% seen once. This clone was seen a few times. Its antigen remains unknown. Sequenced sample: naive CD4+ T cells from blood. The rearrangement uses TRBV7-9 and TRBJ2-5; the match to TRBD1 covers 7 bases. This clonotype was obtained from a man between 25 and 39 years old with type 1 diabetes. The CDR3 reads CASTGEETQYF. DNA for the CDR3: TGTGCCAGTACAGGGGAAGAGACCCAGTACTTC.